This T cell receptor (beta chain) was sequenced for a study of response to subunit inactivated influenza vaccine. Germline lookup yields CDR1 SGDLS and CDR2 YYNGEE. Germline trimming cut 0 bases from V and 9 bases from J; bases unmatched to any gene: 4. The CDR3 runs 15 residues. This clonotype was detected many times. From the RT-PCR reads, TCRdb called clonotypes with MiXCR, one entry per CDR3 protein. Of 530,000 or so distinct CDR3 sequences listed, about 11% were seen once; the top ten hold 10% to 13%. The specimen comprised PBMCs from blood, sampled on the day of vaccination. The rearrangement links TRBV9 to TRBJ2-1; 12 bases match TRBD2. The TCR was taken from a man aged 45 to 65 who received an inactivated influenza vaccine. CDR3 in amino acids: CASSVGLAGEGEQFF. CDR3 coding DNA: TGTGCCAGCAGCGTAGGACTAGCGGGAGAGGGTGAGCAGTTCTTC. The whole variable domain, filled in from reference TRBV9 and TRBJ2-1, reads DSGVTQTPKHLITATGQRVTLRCSPRSGDLSVYWYQQSLDQGLQFLIQYYNGEERAKGNILERFSAQQFPDLHSELNLSSLELGDSALYFCASSVGLAGEGEQFFGPGTRLTVL.